The 7 T cell receptor beta chains reported below all come from one sample, sequenced in a study of shared clonotypes between healthy human individuals. Method: immunoSEQ multiplex PCR; TCRdb's copy keeps in-frame clones and lacks some. The repertoire includes approximately 2,300,000 clones, less than 95% of them detected once, and 0.37% sits in the top ten. Material for sequencing was naive CD4+ T cells from PBMCs. Subset given: CD45RA+ positively selected. The receptor set was obtained from a man aged 18 to 30 in good health. Some clones in this sample may be carry-over from other donors' samples.

J is TRBJ2-7 and V is TRBV19; no definite D call. Germline assignment: CDR1 LNHDA and CDR2 SQIVND (reference sequence). This CDR3 spans 14 amino acids. The germline V and J ends were trimmed by 4 bases and 0 bases, with 10 bases remaining between them. The CDR3 protein is CASSRQATSYEQYF. For the CDR3, the DNA is TGTGCCAGTAGTAGGCAGGCTACCTCCTACGAGCAGTACTTC.

The chain couples TRBV5-8 to TRBJ1-3; D perhaps matches TRBD1 (5 bases). Germline CDR1 reads SGHTS; CDR2 reads YDEGEE. V gave up 2 bases and J gave up 1 base, with 10 bases separating them. The CDR3 is made up of 15 amino acids. CDR3 DNA sequence: TGTGCCAGCAGCTTCGGAGGGACGTCTGGAAACACCATATATTTT. Translation gives CASSFGGTSGNTIYF. Combining the CDR3 with reference TRBV5-8 and TRBJ1-3 gives the whole variable domain EAGVTQSPTHLIKTRGQQATLRCSPISGHTSVYWYQQALGLGLQFLLWYDEGEERNRGNFPPRFSGRQFPNYSSELNVNALELEDSALYLCASSFGGTSGNTIYFGEGSWLTVV.

The chain couples TRBV6-1 to TRBJ2-7; TRBD2 aligns across 11 bases. The J segment lost 5 bases and the V segment lost 1 base, leaving 4 bases of the junction unmatched. The CDR3 spans 15 residues. CDR1 and CDR2 (germline): MNHNS, SASEGT. CDR3 in amino acids: CASSEVLAGGDEQYF. The CDR3 DNA reads TGTGCCAGCAGTGAAGTCCTAGCGGGAGGAGACGAGCAGTACTTC.

The chain uses TRBV27 and TRBJ1-2; D possibly corresponds to TRBD1 (5 bases). The CDR3 sequence is 16 residues long. Germline V gives CDR1 MNHEY, CDR2 SMNVEV (reference sequence). Trimming stripped 0 bases from V and 2 bases from J, with 13 bases between. The CDR3 loop reads CASSLSWGGINYGYTF. The CDR3 coding sequence is TGTGCCAGCAGTTTATCCTGGGGGGGAATCAACTATGGCTACACCTTC.

This sequence joins TRBV11-1 and TRBJ1-1; no definite D call. The length of the CDR3 is 15 residues. The germline gives CDR1 SGHAT, CDR2 FQDESV (reference sequence). Trimming cost V 2 bases and J 3 bases, with 13 bases left between them. The CDR3 loop is CASSLNGKVDTEAFF. CDR3 in DNA: TGTGCCAGCAGCTTAAACGGGAAAGTGGACACTGAAGCTTTCTTT. Complete variable domain (other parts from reference TRBV11-1 and TRBJ1-1): EAEVAQSPRYKITEKSQAVAFWCDPISGHATLYWYRQILGQGPELLVQFQDESVVDDSQLPKDRFSAERLKGVDSTLKIQPAELGDSAMYLCASSLNGKVDTEAFFGQGTRLTVV.

The chain uses TRBV27 and TRBJ2-2; D is uncertain. Trimming left V 3 bases short and J 3 bases short, with 11 bases between. The V gene's germline CDR1 is MNHEY and CDR2 SMNVEV (reference sequence). This CDR3 spans 15 amino acids. CDR3: CASSLIAIDTGELFF. Here the CDR3 DNA reads TGTGCCAGCAGTTTGATCGCTATTGACACCGGGGAGCTGTTTTTT.

This sequence joins TRBV27 and TRBJ1-2; D gene unclear. V shed 2 bases and J shed 10 bases, with 14 bases lying between them. Looked up from germline, CDR1 is MNHEY and CDR2 is SMNVEV (reference sequence). The CDR3 has 13 amino acids. The CDR3 loop is CASSLGYPGVYTF. CDR3 coding DNA: TGTGCCAGCAGTTTAGGGTACCCAGGCGTCTACACCTTC.